The rows below give T cell receptor beta chains drawn from one sample of a study of blood T cell repertoires in COVID-19. The table came from immunoSEQ multiplex PCR; TCRdb's copy has only in-frame clones and leaves some out. In the table there are approximately 81,000 clones, roughly 91% of which are singletons. The sample consisted of peripheral blood. These receptor sequences come from a woman between 50 and 59 years old in a cohort sampled during active COVID-19. Both conserved end residues are part of each CDR3. Each record gives: clone size, J gene, D gene, V gene, CDR3 DNA, CDR3 protein. D genes are given only for firm matches. Part of the rows lack a size; the others show once, few, many or a class for expanded clones.

- TRBJ2-1 - TRBV28 TGTGCCAGCAGCTCCCGTGCCAGCGGGCCCGTCAATGAGCAGTTCTTC CASSSRASGPVNEQFF
- TRBJ2-7 - TRBV11-1 TGTGCCAGCACGGTTGAGGGAGAAGGAATCTACGAGCAGTACTTC CASTVEGEGIYEQYF
- TRBJ1-1 TRBD1 TRBV6-6 TGTGCCAGCAGTAGACAGGGGGGGGCCACTGAAGCTTTCTTT CASSRQGGATEAFF
- TRBJ2-1 TRBD1 TRBV10-3 TGTGCCATCAGTCCCGGGACAGGTTCGGGGGCGTTTAGCTCCTACAATGAGCAGTTCTTC CAISPGTGSGAFSSYNEQFF
- TRBJ2-2 TRBD2 TRBV9 TGTGCCAGCAGCGTAGATGGGGGAGGGACGAACACCGGGGAGCTGTTTTTT CASSVDGGGTNTGELFF
- TRBJ1-1 TRBD1 TRBV3-1/TRBV3-2 TGTGCCAGCAGCCAAAACAGGGGGCGTATAGCTTTCTTT CASSQNRGRIAFF
- TRBJ2-5 - TRBV12-3/TRBV12-4 TGTGCCAGCAGTCCCTCCCCGCCGGTAGTTAACTTC CASSPSPPVVNF
- TRBJ2-1 TRBD2 TRBV12-5 TGTGCTAGTGGCCTTCTAGCGGGATCTGAGCAGTTCTTC CASGLLAGSEQFF
- TRBJ2-5 TRBD1 TRBV10-3 TGTGCCATCAGCACCGACACAGGGGGCGAGACCCAGTACTTC CAISTDTGGETQYF
- TRBJ2-2 TRBD2 TRBV2 TGTGCCAGCAGTGAAAGGACTAGCGCGAACACCGGGGAGCTGTTTTTT CASSERTSANTGELFF
- TRBJ2-5 - TRBV18 TGTGCCAGCTCTCCTCAGGGTTGGGAGACCCAGTACTTC CASSPQGWETQYF
once TRBJ1-3 TRBD1 TRBV5-4 TGTGCCAGCAGCCTAGGACAGGGGGCTGGAAACACCATATATTTT CASSLGQGAGNTIYF
- TRBJ2-7 - TRBV5-6 TGTGCCAGCAGCTTGGACAGGGTATCCTACGAGCAGTACTTC CASSLDRVSYEQYF
- TRBJ2-1 - TRBV28 TGTGCCAGCAGTCCCGGGGCCATACCCCCGGCGGGGAATGAGCAGTTCTTC CASSPGAIPPAGNEQFF
- TRBJ1-1 TRBD1 TRBV5-1 TGCGCCAGCAGCGGGGGACAGGGTTACATGAACACTGAAGCTTTCTTT CASSGGQGYMNTEAFF
- TRBJ2-2 TRBD1 TRBV10-1 TGCGCCAGCAGTACCGGGACAGCCAACACCGGGGAGCTGTTTTTT CASSTGTANTGELFF
- TRBJ2-3 - TRBV5-1 TGCGCCAGCAGCTTGAGGGGCGATACGCAGTATTTT CASSLRGDTQYF
- TRBJ2-3 - TRBV6-4 TGTGCCAGCAGTGACTCCTCCGCGGATACGCAGTATTTT CASSDSSADTQYF
- TRBJ1-1 - TRBV18 TGTGCCAGCTTACGGAGCGGTACAGACACTGAAGCTTTCTTT CASLRSGTDTEAFF
- TRBJ2-5 TRBD2 TRBV3-1/TRBV3-2 TGTGCCAGCAGCCCCCGCCGGGGTAGCGGGGGAGAGACCCAGTACTTC CASSPRRGSGGETQYF
few TRBJ2-3 TRBD1 TRBV3-1/TRBV3-2 TGTGCCAGCAGCCAGCGACAGGGGTTATTCACAGATACGCAGTATTTT CASSQRQGLFTDTQYF
- TRBJ2-1 TRBD2 TRBV7-2 TGTGCCAGCAGCCCGGGGACTAGCAGGGTAATAGGTGAGCAGTTCTTC CASSPGTSRVIGEQFF
- TRBJ1-1 - TRBV10-1 TGCGCCAGCAGTGACGCCGGGGGCACTGAAGCTTTCTTT CASSDAGGTEAFF
once TRBJ2-6 TRBD2 TRBV4-1 TGCGCCAGCAGCCAAGCAATGTTGCGGGGGGGCCGTGGGGCCAACGTCCTGACTTTC CASSQAMLRGGRGANVLTF
- TRBJ2-7 - TRBV7-9 TGTGCCAGCAGCTTAGGGGGAGAGTACGAGCAGTACTTC CASSLGGEYEQYF
- TRBJ2-1 TRBD2 TRBV28 TGTGCCAGCAGACTCGGACTAGCGGGAGCCAATGAGCAGTTCTTC CASRLGLAGANEQFF
- TRBJ2-5 - TRBV29-1 TGCAGCGCAACTCTTCGGCCAGGGGAGACCCAGTACTTC CSATLRPGETQYF
- TRBJ2-5 TRBD2 TRBV24-1 TGTGCCACCAGTCGTGGGACTAGCGGGGGGCAAGAGACCCAGTACTTC CATSRGTSGGQETQYF
- TRBJ2-7 TRBD2 TRBV28 TGTGCCAGCAGTTTATCAGGACTAGCTGCCTACGAGCAGTACTTC CASSLSGLAAYEQYF
- TRBJ1-4 TRBD1 TRBV19 TGTGCCAGTAGTCCCCCGACAGGGGGAGGTGAAAAACTGTTTTTT CASSPPTGGGEKLFF
- TRBJ1-2 TRBD1 TRBV19 TGTGCCAGTAGTATCCTGACAGGGGGCGAAGGAGGCTACACCTTC CASSILTGGEGGYTF
- TRBJ1-1 TRBD1 TRBV14 TGTGCCAGCAGCCAAGTGACAGGGGGCGTAGGAAACACTGAAGCTTTCTTT CASSQVTGGVGNTEAFF
- TRBJ2-2 TRBD1 TRBV5-5 TGTGCCAGCAGCCCGGGACAGGCAAACACCGGGGAGCTGTTTTTT CASSPGQANTGELFF
- TRBJ1-3 TRBD1 TRBV27 TGTGCCAGCAGCCCGGGACAGGGGGCGCCCGGAAACACCATATATTTT CASSPGQGAPGNTIYF
- TRBJ2-7 - TRBV18 TGTGCCAGCTCACCCTCGGACAGACCTTACGAGCAGTACTTC CASSPSDRPYEQYF
- TRBJ2-5 - TRBV4-2 TGTGCCAGCAGCCAAGATCTCAGCACGCGGGGAGAGACCCAGTACTTC CASSQDLSTRGETQYF
- TRBJ2-7 TRBD2 TRBV5-1 TGCGCCAGCAGCCCGGAGCGGGAGCCCTACGAGCAGTACTTC CASSPEREPYEQYF
- TRBJ2-3 - TRBV12-3/TRBV12-4 TGTGCCAGCAGTTTGTACGGGAATACGCAGTATTTT CASSLYGNTQYF
- TRBJ1-6 - TRBV28 TGTGCCAGCAGATCAACCAGACTGGGGGGTTCACCCCTCCACTTT CASRSTRLGGSPLHF
- TRBJ2-4 - TRBV27 TGTGCCAGCAGTTTAGAGTCCGGGTTCGCCAAAAACATTCAGTACTTC CASSLESGFAKNIQYF